Below are 20 T cell receptor beta chains sequenced from a single sample in a study of blood T cells in healthy people across ages. Using a J-beta primer mix together with a sample-barcoded 5' primer, a second PCR was run for about 7 to 12 cycles. In TCRdb, the 5' RACE reads were re-called with MiXCR into one record per CDR3 protein. Here the sample spans about 1.5 million distinct CDR3 sequences, about 45% being singletons. Sequencing was performed on blood. Source of these receptors: a woman aged 18-35 years in good health.

The J gene is TRBJ2-7, the V gene TRBV11-2; TRBD2 matches 8 bases. Germline V gives CDR1 SGHAT, CDR2 FQNNGV. V was pared by 4 bases and J by 0 bases, with 8 bases of the junction left unmatched. The CDR3 consists of 16 residues. CDR3 protein: CASSSPYTSGSYEQYF. Written as DNA, the CDR3 is TGTGCCAGCAGCTCTCCCTACACTAGCGGCTCCTACGAGCAGTACTTC.

This clonotype showed up just a few times. The V and J genes are TRBV5-6 and TRBJ2-1, with unresolved D. The CDR3 is made up of 15 amino acids. V was trimmed by 4 bases and J by 0 bases, leaving 11 bases between them. Germline V gene sequence: CDR1 SGHDT, CDR2 YYEEEE. CDR3 bases: TGTGCCAGCAGCGAGGACCCAAACTCCTACAATGAGCAGTTCTTC. This sequence encodes CASSEDPNSYNEQFF.

This clonotype is categorized as medium-sized. The chain uses TRBV12-3 or TRBV12-4 and TRBJ1-1; 9 nucleotides match TRBD1. V gave up 6 bases and J gave up 5 bases; unmatched junction bases: 10. The CDR3 runs 15 residues. CDR3 sequence (DNA): TGTGCCAGCAGCACCCCCGGACAGGGGAGAACTGAAGCTTTCTTT. Protein: CASSTPGQGRTEAFF.

V and J are TRBV28 and TRBJ2-4; 9 bases are a match to TRBD2. The DNA end lines up better with TRBJ2-7; the J call may be wrong. CDR3 length: 14 residues. Germline-derived CDR1 and CDR2 are MDHEN and SYDVKM. The chain's CDR3 is CASSFSGRIGEQYF. The CDR3 DNA follows: TGTGCCAGCAGTTTCAGCGGGAGGATTGGCGAGCAGTACTTC.

CDR3 sequence reads: CASSNRGRRSGYTF. The CDR3 DNA reads TGTGCCAGCAGCAACAGGGGGCGACGTAGCGGCTACACCTTC. The V gene is TRBV21-1, the J gene TRBJ1-2; the D call TRBD1 from the table was never checked on the DNA. TRBV21-1 is an annotated pseudogene. The CDR3 is 14 amino acids.

This chain links TRBV27 with TRBJ1-1; no firm D call. Between the trimmed V and J ends, which lost 6 bases and 10 bases, there was a span of 3 bases. The CDR3 is made up of 8 amino acids. Germline V lookup: CDR1 MNHEY, CDR2 SMNVEV (reference sequence). The CDR3 spells CASRVAFF. The CDR3 DNA reads as TGTGCCAGCAGGGTAGCTTTCTTT.

V gene TRBV12-3 or TRBV12-4 combines with J gene TRBJ2-1; TRBD2 matches 9 bases. Trimming took 3 bases from V and 4 from J; bases not matched to a gene: 10. This CDR3 region has 17 residues. CDR3 loop: CASSLLAGELLYNEQFF. CDR3 nucleotide sequence: TGTGCCAGCAGTTTGTTAGCGGGGGAATTATTATACAATGAGCAGTTCTTC.

There are a few counts of this clonotype. The J gene is TRBJ2-2, the V gene TRBV20-1; D gene uncertain. V gave up 1 base and J gave up 7 bases, with 7 bases separating them. This CDR3 contains 12 residues. Germline V gene lookup returns CDR1 DFQATT and CDR2 SNEGSKA (reference sequence). For the CDR3, the DNA is TGCAGTGCTAGAGTTAAGCGCGGGGAGCTGTTTTTT. Encoded protein: CSARVKRGELFF.

The chain couples TRBV29-1 to TRBJ2-3; 7 bases are a match to TRBD2. Trimming cost V 0 bases and J 4 bases; bases outside gene matches: 7. The CDR3 is 15 residues long. Per the germline V gene, CDR1 is SQVTM and CDR2 is ANQGSEA. DNA for the CDR3: TGCAGCGTTGAAGAGGGGGGGAATTGGGCAGATACGCAGTATTTT. Residues: CSVEEGGNWADTQYF.

The chain is built from TRBV20-1 and TRBJ1-2, with D unclear. The CDR3 totals 13 residues. Trimming pared 3 bases from V and 1 base from J, leaving 9 bases between. CDR1 and CDR2 from the germline V gene are DFQATT and SNEGSKA (reference sequence). CDR3 nucleotide sequence: TGCAGTGCTAGCGCCATCCGTAACTATGGCTACACCTTC. Protein sequence: CSASAIRNYGYTF.

This chain connects TRBV7-2 to TRBJ2-7, with 9 positions matching TRBD1. The J segment lost 7 bases and the V segment lost 3 bases, leaving 13 bases of the junction unmatched. The CDR3 consists of 16 residues. Germline V gene lookup returns CDR1 SGHTA and CDR2 FQGNSA. The CDR3 reads CASSFRRDRANNEQYF. The CDR3, as DNA: TGTGCCAGCAGCTTCCGCCGGGACAGGGCTAACAATGAGCAGTACTTC.

In this sample, this clonotype turned up a few times. The CDR3 here is CSVERGATYNEQFF. In DNA form, the CDR3 reads TGCAGCGTTGAGCGGGGGGCTACCTACAATGAGCAGTTCTTC. The chain is built from TRBV29-1 and TRBJ2-1, with 8 bases that match TRBD2. The CDR3 runs 14 residues. Per the germline V gene, CDR1 is SQVTM and CDR2 is ANQGSEA. The trim removed 3 bases at V and 2 bases at J, leaving 3 bases unmatched.

Concerning this clonotype: An end of the junction differs from the germline gene, which may be a read error. V is TRBV9 and J is TRBJ2-1; D uncertain. Germline-derived CDR1 and CDR2 are SGDLS and YYNGEE. CDR3 size: 12 residues. The CDR3 here is CTSSVEGNEQFF. The DNA for the CDR3 is TGTACCAGCAGCGTAGAAGGAAATGAGCAGTTCTTC.

This clonotype appeared a few times. The CDR3 nucleotides are TGCAGTTTCCCGTGGGGGGAAAAACTGTTTTTT. The encoded protein is CSFPWGEKLFF. The chain uses TRBV20-1 and TRBJ1-4; D is possibly TRBD1 (5 bases). V was trimmed by 8 bases and J by 8 bases, leaving 12 bases between them. The CDR3 has 11 amino acids. Germline values: CDR1 DFQATT, CDR2 SNEGSKA (reference sequence).

About this clonotype: The germline gene is not matched at one end of the junction; a read error may be the cause. The chain carries TRBV9 and TRBJ2-3; D possibly matches TRBD1 or TRBD2 (5 bases each). The CDR3 length is 16 residues. Germline V gene data show CDR1 as SGDLS and CDR2 as YYNGEE. CDR3 DNA sequence: TGTGCCAGCAGCCCCCCCGGGCACCCTAGCACAGGTACGCAGTATTTT. It is translated as CASSPPGHPSTGTQYF.

This clonotype was detected many times. V usage is TRBV7-3 and J usage is TRBJ1-6, with 9 bases that match TRBD1. The germline CDR1 and CDR2 sequences are SGHTA and FQGTGA. This CDR3 region has 17 residues. After removal of 2 bases from V and 6 bases from J, the junction contained 8 bases not matched to a gene. CDR3 amino acids: CASSLYGTGTINSPLHF. The CDR3 region has the DNA TGTGCCAGCAGCTTATACGGGACAGGGACGATTAATTCACCCCTCCACTTT.

This chain links TRBV10-3 with TRBJ1-2; D may be TRBD1 (5 bases). The V end lost 2 bases, the J end lost 4 bases, and 11 bases lay between the germline ends. This CDR3 is built from 14 residues. Germline lookup yields CDR1 ENHRY and CDR2 SYGVKD. The DNA of the CDR3 is TGTGCCATCAGTGAGCCCGGGGGGGTCTATGGCTACACCTTC. It codes for CAISEPGGVYGYTF.

This chain connects TRBV29-1 to TRBJ2-1, with 8 nucleotides matching TRBD2. The CDR3 has 14 residues. CDR1 and CDR2 (germline): SQVTM, ANQGSEA. Trimming at V came to 7 bases and at J to 7 bases, leaving 12 bases not matched to a gene. CDR3 coding DNA: TGCAGCGCCGCCAGACTAGCGTTAAGGAATGAGCAGTTCTTC. Amino acids: CSAARLALRNEQFF.

The V gene is TRBV24-1, the J gene TRBJ2-3; D call uncertain. Germline values: CDR1 KGHDR, CDR2 SFDVKD. V lost 2 bases, J lost 4 bases, and 6 bases lay in between. The CDR3 sequence is 13 residues long. For the CDR3, the DNA is TGTGCCACCAGTGATTACGGTTCAGATACGCAGTATTTT. Its translation is CATSDYGSDTQYF.

This rearrangement joins TRBV27 to TRBJ2-1, with D maybe TRBD2 (6 bases). The CDR3 loop spans 17 amino acids. Germline V gene data show CDR1 as MNHEY and CDR2 as SMNVEV (reference sequence). Trimming cost V 5 bases and J 0 bases, with 17 bases left between them. CDR3 sequence reads: CASSVRDGGDSYNEQFF. The CDR3 DNA follows: TGTGCCAGCAGTGTGCGAGACGGCGGGGACTCCTACAATGAGCAGTTCTTC.